What follows are 5 T cell receptor beta chains derived from one specimen sequenced in a study of vaccination effects on CD4 cells after COVID-19. Sequencing used immunoSEQ multiplex PCR; TCRdb keeps in-frame clones, though not all of them. The sample has 20,000 to 30,000 clones, 73% seen once. In the ViraFEST assay, antigen-specific CD4+ clonotypes were identified by expansion after peptide-pool stimulation. The culture ran for 10 days, and then CD4+ T cells were isolated. Vaccine recipients had no previous SARS-CoV-2 infection; their nucleocapsid antibodies were negative. Their cognate antigens are unknown. The sequences come from CD4+ T cells from PBMCs cultured with SARS-CoV-2 spike peptides, collected before COVID-19 vaccination. Receptors originate from a human donor who received a COVID-19 vaccine.

The chain carries TRBV29-1 and TRBJ1-4; TRBD1 is a possible D gene (6 bases). CDR1 SQVTM and CDR2 ANQGSEA come from the germline V gene. The CDR3 extends over 13 amino acids. V was pared by 7 bases and J by 8 bases, with 17 bases between. The CDR3 is CSATGPGGEKLFF. The CDR3 DNA follows: TGCAGCGCAACAGGGCCGGGAGGGGAAAAACTGTTTTTT.

The rearrangement joins TRBV11-1 to TRBJ2-7, with D perhaps assigned TRBD1 or TRBD2 (6 bases each). Germline values: CDR1 SGHAT, CDR2 FQDESV (reference sequence). The CDR3 consists of 14 residues. V lost 3 bases, J lost 2 bases, and 11 bases lay in between. CDR3 in DNA: TGTGCCAGCAGCTTGTCTGGGGGGCCCTACGAGCAGTACTTC. This sequence encodes CASSLSGGPYEQYF. The complete variable domain, with remaining parts taken from reference TRBV11-1 and TRBJ2-7, reads EAEVAQSPRYKITEKSQAVAFWCDPISGHATLYWYRQILGQGPELLVQFQDESVVDDSQLPKDRFSAERLKGVDSTLKIQPAELGDSAMYLCASSLSGGPYEQYFGPGTRLTVT.

The chain is built from TRBV29-1 and TRBJ2-1, with TRBD2 matching over 13 bases. The CDR3 has 12 residues. The germline gives CDR1 SQVTM, CDR2 ANQGSEA. The CDR3 is CSMGLAGIEQFF. The CDR3 DNA sequence: TGCAGTATGGGACTAGCGGGGATTGAGCAGTTCTTC.

The chain combines TRBV12-5 with TRBJ2-3; TRBD2 matches 13 bases. The CDR3 runs 20 residues. CDR1 and CDR2 from the germline V gene are LGHNT and FRNRAP. V lost 6 bases, J lost 3 bases, and 18 bases stayed unmatched. The CDR3 sequence: CASGRRLAGGRPLATDTQYF. DNA of the CDR3: TGTGCTAGTGGCCGTAGACTAGCGGGAGGCCGGCCCCTCGCTACAGATACGCAGTATTTT. The full variable domain, in which reference TRBV12-5 and TRBJ2-3 provide the parts outside the CDR3, is DARVTQTPRHKVTEMGQEVTMRCQPILGHNTVFWYRQTMMQGLELLAYFRNRAPLDDSGMPKDRFSAEMPDATLATLKIQPSEPRDSAVYFCASGRRLAGGRPLATDTQYFGPGTRLTVL.

The chain couples TRBV5-1 to TRBJ2-7, with D perhaps assigned TRBD1 or TRBD2 (6 bases each). CDR1 and CDR2 from the germline V gene are SGHRS and YFSETQ. This CDR3 is built from 13 residues. V lost 6 bases to trimming and J lost 5 bases, with 15 bases between them. The chain's CDR3 is CASILRRGNEQYF. The DNA for the CDR3 is TGCGCCAGCATCCTAAGGAGGGGGAACGAGCAGTACTTC.